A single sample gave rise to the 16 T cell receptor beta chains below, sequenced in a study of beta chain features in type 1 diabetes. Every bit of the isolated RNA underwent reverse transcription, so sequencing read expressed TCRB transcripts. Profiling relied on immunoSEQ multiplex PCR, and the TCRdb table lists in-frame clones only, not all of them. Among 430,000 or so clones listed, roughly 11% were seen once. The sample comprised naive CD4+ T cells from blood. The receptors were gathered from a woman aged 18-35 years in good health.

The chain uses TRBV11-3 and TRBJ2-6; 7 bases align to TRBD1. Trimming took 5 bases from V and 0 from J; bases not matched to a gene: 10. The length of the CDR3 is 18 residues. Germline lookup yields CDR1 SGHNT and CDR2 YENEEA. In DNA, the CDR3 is TGTGCCAGCAGCCCAGGGACAGCTTTTGTCTCTGGGGCCAACGTCCTGACTTTC. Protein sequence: CASSPGTAFVSGANVLTF.

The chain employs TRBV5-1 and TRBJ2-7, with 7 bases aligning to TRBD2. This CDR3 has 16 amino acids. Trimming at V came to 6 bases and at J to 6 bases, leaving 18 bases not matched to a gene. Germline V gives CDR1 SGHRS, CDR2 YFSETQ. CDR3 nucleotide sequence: TGCGCCAGCACCGCTACCCAGAGCGGGATCCTCCGCGAGCAGTACTTC. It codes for CASTATQSGILREQYF.

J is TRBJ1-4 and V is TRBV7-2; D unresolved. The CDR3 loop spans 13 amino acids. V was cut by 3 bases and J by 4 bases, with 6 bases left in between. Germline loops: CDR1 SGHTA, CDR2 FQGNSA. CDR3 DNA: TGTGCCAGCAGCTTCGGGGTTAATGAAAAACTGTTTTTT. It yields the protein CASSFGVNEKLFF.

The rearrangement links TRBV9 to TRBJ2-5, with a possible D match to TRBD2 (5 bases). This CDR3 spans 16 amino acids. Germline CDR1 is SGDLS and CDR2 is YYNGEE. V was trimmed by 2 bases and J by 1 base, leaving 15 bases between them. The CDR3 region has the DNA TGTGCCAGCAGCGTCCGGGGAACCGCCTTCCAAGAGACCCAGTACTTC. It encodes CASSVRGTAFQETQYF.

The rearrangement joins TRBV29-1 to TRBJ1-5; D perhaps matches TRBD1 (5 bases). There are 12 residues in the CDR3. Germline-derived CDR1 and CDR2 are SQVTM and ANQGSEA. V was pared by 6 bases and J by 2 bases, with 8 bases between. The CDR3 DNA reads TGCAGCGTAGGGGACGGCAATCAGCCCCAGCATTTT. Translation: CSVGDGNQPQHF.

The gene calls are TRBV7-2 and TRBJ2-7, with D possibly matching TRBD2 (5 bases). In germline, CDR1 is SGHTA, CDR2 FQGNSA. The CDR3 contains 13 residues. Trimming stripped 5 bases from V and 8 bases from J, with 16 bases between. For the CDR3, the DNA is TGTGCCAGCAGCCCCGGGGAAACTTTCAAGCAGTACTTC. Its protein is CASSPGETFKQYF.

DNA for the CDR3: TGTGCCAGCAGCTCCCTGGCCCCCTATGGCTACACCTTC. It encodes CASSSLAPYGYTF. The chain recombines TRBV7-3 with TRBJ1-2; D gene ambiguous. This CDR3 region has 13 residues. Deletions cut 4 bases from V and 4 bases from J, with 10 bases between. The germline gives CDR1 SGHTA, CDR2 FQGTGA. Filled out from reference TRBV7-3 and TRBJ1-2, the complete variable domain reads GAGVSQTPSNKVTEKGKYVELRCDPISGHTALYWYRQSLGQGPEFLIYFQGTGAADDSGLPNDRFFAVRPEGSVSTLKIQRTERGDSAVYLCASSSLAPYGYTFGSGTRLTVV.

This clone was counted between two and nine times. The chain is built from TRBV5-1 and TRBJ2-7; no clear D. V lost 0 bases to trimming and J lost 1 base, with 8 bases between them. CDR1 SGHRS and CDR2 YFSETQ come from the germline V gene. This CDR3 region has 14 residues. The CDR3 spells CASSLGRVSYEQYF. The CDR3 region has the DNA TGCGCCAGCAGCTTGGGTCGGGTGTCCTACGAGCAGTACTTC. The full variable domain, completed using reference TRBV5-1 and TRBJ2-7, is KAGVTQTPRYLIKTRGQQVTLSCSPISGHRSVSWYQQTPGQGLQFLFEYFSETQRNKGNFPGRFSGRQFSNSRSEMNVSTLELGDSALYLCASSLGRVSYEQYFGPGTRLTVT.

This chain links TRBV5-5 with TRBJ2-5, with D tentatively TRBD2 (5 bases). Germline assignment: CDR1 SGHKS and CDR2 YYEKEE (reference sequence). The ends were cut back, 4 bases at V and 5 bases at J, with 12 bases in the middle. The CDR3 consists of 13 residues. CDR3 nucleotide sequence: TGTGCCAGCAGCGTCGGCGGGTCGGAGACCCAGTACTTC. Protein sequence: CASSVGGSETQYF.

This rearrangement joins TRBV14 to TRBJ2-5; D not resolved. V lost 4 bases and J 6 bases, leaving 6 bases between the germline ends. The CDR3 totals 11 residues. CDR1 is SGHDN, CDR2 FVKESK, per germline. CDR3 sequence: CASSPGKTQYF. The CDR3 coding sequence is TGTGCCAGCAGCCCCGGCAAGACCCAGTACTTC.

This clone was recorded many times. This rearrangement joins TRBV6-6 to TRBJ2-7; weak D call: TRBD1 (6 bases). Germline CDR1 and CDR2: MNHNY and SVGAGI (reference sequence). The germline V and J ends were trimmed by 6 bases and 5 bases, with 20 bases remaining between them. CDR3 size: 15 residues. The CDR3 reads CASSLSVTGSNEQYV. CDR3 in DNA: TGTGCCAGCAGCCTGAGCGTGACAGGTTCGAACGAGCAGTACGTC.

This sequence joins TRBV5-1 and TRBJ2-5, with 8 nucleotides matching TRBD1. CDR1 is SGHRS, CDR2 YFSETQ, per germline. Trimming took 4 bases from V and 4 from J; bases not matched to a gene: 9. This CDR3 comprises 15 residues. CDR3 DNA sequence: TGCGCCAGCAGCATCGGACAGGGAAGAAGAGAGACCCAGTACTTC. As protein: CASSIGQGRRETQYF. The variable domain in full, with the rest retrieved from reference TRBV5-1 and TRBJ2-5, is KAGVTQTPRYLIKTRGQQVTLSCSPISGHRSVSWYQQTPGQGLQFLFEYFSETQRNKGNFPGRFSGRQFSNSRSEMNVSTLELGDSALYLCASSIGQGRRETQYFGPGTRLLVL.

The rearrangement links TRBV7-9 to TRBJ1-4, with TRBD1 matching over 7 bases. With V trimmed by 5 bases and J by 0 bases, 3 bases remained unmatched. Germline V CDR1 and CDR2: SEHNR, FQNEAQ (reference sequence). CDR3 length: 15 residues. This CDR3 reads CASSLGQATNEKLFF. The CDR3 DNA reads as TGTGCCAGCAGCCTAGGACAGGCAACTAATGAAAAACTGTTTTTT. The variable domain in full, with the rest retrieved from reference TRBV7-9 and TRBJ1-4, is DTGVSQNPRHKITKRGQNVTFRCDPISEHNRLYWYRQTLGQGPEFLTYFQNEAQLEKSRLLSDRFSAERPKGSFSTLEIQRTEQGDSAMYLCASSLGQATNEKLFFGSGTQLSVL.

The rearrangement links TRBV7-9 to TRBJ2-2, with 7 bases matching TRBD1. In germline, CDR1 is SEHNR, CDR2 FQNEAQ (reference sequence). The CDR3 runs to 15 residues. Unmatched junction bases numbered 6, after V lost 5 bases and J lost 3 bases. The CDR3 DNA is TGTGCCAGCAGCGACCGGGACAGCTACACCGGGGAGCTGTTTTTT. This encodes CASSDRDSYTGELFF.

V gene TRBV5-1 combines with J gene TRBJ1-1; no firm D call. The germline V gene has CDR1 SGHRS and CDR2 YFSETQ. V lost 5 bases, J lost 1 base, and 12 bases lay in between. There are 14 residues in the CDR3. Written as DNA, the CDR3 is TGCGCCAGCAGTGAATCACGACAGAACACTGAAGCTTTCTTT. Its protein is CASSESRQNTEAFF.

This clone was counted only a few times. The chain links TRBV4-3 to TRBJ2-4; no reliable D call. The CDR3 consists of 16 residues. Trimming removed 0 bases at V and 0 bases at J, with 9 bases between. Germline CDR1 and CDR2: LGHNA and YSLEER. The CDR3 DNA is TGCGCCAGCAGCCAAGATCCGGCAGGAGCCAAAAACATTCAGTACTTC. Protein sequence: CASSQDPAGAKNIQYF.